The 28 T cell receptor beta chains listed next were all sequenced from one sample in a study of T cells after yellow fever vaccination. TCRdb re-called the 5' RACE reads through MiXCR, storing one row per CDR3 protein. Among approximately 300,000 distinct CDR3 sequences listed, 6.8% were seen once. Sequenced here: PBMCs, sampled approximately 47 days after the first yellow fever vaccination. These receptors were obtained from a man younger than 35 who received the YFV17D yellow fever vaccine.

This rearrangement joins TRBV12-3 or TRBV12-4 to TRBJ2-4, with 7 bases identical to TRBD1. V gave up 5 bases and J gave up 10 bases; unmatched junction bases: 11. This CDR3 has 14 residues. The DNA for the CDR3 is TGTGCCAGCAGTCCGCGACAGGGCCCCACGATTCAGTACTTC. It encodes CASSPRQGPTIQYF.

This rearrangement joins TRBV7-2 to TRBJ2-3, with D possibly matching TRBD1 (5 bases). The germline gives CDR1 SGHTA, CDR2 FQGNSA. Trimming stripped 5 bases from V and 0 bases from J, with 9 bases between. CDR3 size: 14 residues. CDR3 in DNA: TGTGCCAGCAGCGGGGCGTCTAGCACAGATACGCAGTATTTT. It is translated as CASSGASSTDTQYF.

At least ten counts were recorded for this clonotype. V and J are TRBV27 and TRBJ1-4, with TRBD1 identical over 8 bases. CDR3 length equals 12 residues. With 5 bases clipped from V and 7 bases from J, the junction kept 0 bases outside the gene matches. CDR1 and CDR2 (germline): MNHEY, SMNVEV (reference sequence). The CDR3 loop reads CASSTGGEKLFF. CDR3 in DNA: TGTGCCAGCAGTACAGGGGGTGAAAAACTGTTTTTT.

There are a few counts of this clonotype. This chain links TRBV29-1 with TRBJ2-5; D is perhaps TRBD1 or TRBD2 (5 bases each). CDR3 length equals 15 residues. Germline V gene sequence: CDR1 SQVTM, CDR2 ANQGSEA. V was clipped by 6 bases and J by 5 bases, with 22 bases between them. CDR3 DNA sequence: TGCAGCGTGGTGGGGGAAGAGCTCGAGTGGGAGACCCAGTACTTC. Its translation is CSVVGEELEWETQYF.

This clonotype was counted a few times. V gene TRBV19 combines with J gene TRBJ2-7; 7 bases line up with TRBD1. V was pared by 3 bases and J by 3 bases, with 8 bases of the junction left unmatched. The V gene's germline CDR1 is LNHDA and CDR2 SQIVND (reference sequence). CDR3 size: 15 residues. The CDR3: CASSIATGYSYEQYF. CDR3 sequence (DNA): TGTGCCAGTAGTATCGCGACAGGGTATAGCTACGAGCAGTACTTC.

This clonotype was picked up a small number of times. The chain links TRBV13 to TRBJ2-7; unclear D gene. Looked up from germline, CDR1 is PRHDT and CDR2 is FYEKMQ (reference sequence). This CDR3 has 14 amino acids. Between the trimmed V and J ends, which lost 6 bases and 0 bases, there was a span of 12 bases. The CDR3 loop reads CASRATGSSYEQYF. As DNA, the CDR3 is TGTGCCAGCAGGGCGACCGGGTCCTCCTACGAGCAGTACTTC. Looking up the rest from reference TRBV13 and TRBJ2-7 gives the full variable domain: AAGVIQSPRHLIKEKRETATLKCYPIPRHDTVYWYQQGPGQDPQFLISFYEKMQSDKGSIPDRFSAQQFSDYHSELNMSSLELGDSALYFCASRATGSSYEQYFGPGTRLTVT.

This clonotype occurred a few times. V gene TRBV24-1 combines with J gene TRBJ1-5; D ambiguous. Deletions cut 2 bases from V and 5 bases from J, with 9 bases between. This CDR3 comprises 14 residues. Germline V gene lookup returns CDR1 KGHDR and CDR2 SFDVKD. The CDR3 sequence is CATSDYRTDQPQHF. CDR3 nucleotides: TGTGCCACCAGTGATTATCGGACCGATCAGCCCCAGCATTTT.

Only a few counts were recorded for this clonotype. V usage is TRBV7-8 and J usage is TRBJ2-5, with D possibly matching TRBD2 (5 bases). Per germline, CDR1 SGHVS and CDR2 FQNEAQ. V was pared by 1 base and J by 5 bases, with 14 bases between. There are 15 residues in the CDR3. The CDR3 loop reads CASSLDILGGETQYF. CDR3 nucleotide sequence: TGTGCCAGCAGCTTAGATATTTTGGGCGGGGAGACCCAGTACTTC. Variable domain in full (rest from reference TRBV7-8 and TRBJ2-5): GAGVSQSPRYKVAKRGQDVALRCDPISGHVSLFWYQQALGQGPEFLTYFQNEAQLDKSGLPSDRFFAERPEGSVSTLKIQRTQQEDSAVYLCASSLDILGGETQYFGPGTRLLVL.

A few counts support this clonotype. This chain connects TRBV7-9 to TRBJ2-7, with TRBD1 as a possible D gene (5 bases). V lost 1 base and J lost 4, with 14 bases in between. The CDR3 contains 15 residues. The V gene's germline CDR1 is SEHNR and CDR2 FQNEAQ (reference sequence). The DNA for the CDR3 is TGTGCCAGCAGCTTAGGGCAGGGTATCGTGTACGAGCAGTACGTC. Translated, it gives CASSLGQGIVYEQYV.

This clonotype has a count of ten or more. The chain links TRBV12-3 or TRBV12-4 to TRBJ1-6, with 7 bases aligning to TRBD1. V lost 6 bases to trimming and J lost 5 bases; unmatched junction nucleotides: 4. The CDR3 is 14 residues long. The CDR3 region is CASSWGQNNSPLHF. CDR3 bases: TGTGCCAGCAGCTGGGGACAGAATAATTCACCCCTCCACTTT.

This clonotype was detected only a few times. The rearrangement uses TRBV6-2 or TRBV6-3 and TRBJ2-7, with D uncertain. The CDR3 length is 13 residues. CDR1 is MNHEY, CDR2 SVGEGT, per germline. V shed 2 bases and J shed 2 bases, with 7 bases lying between them. The CDR3 is CASSYARTYEQYV. The CDR3 bases are TGTGCCAGCAGTTACGCCAGGACCTACGAGCAGTACGTC.

This clonotype was seen a handful of times. J is TRBJ2-3 and V is TRBV28, with D possibly being TRBD2 (7 bases). Germline lookup yields CDR1 MDHEN and CDR2 SYDVKM. The CDR3 loop spans 13 amino acids. V lost 3 bases to trimming and J lost 6 bases, with 10 bases between them. The DNA of the CDR3 is TGTGCCAGCAGTTTTGAGGGGGGGGATACGCAGTATTTT. It specifies CASSFEGGDTQYF.

The rearrangement uses TRBV20-1 and TRBJ1-2; 8 nucleotides align to TRBD1. The germline V gene encodes CDR1 DFQATT and CDR2 SNEGSKA (reference sequence). The CDR3 covers 14 residues. V dropped 7 bases and J dropped 4; count of bases not matched to a gene: 11. The CDR3 is CSVPSEGQGYGYTF. The CDR3 region has the DNA TGCAGTGTCCCGAGTGAAGGACAGGGCTATGGCTACACCTTC.

This clonotype was recorded a few times. CDR3 residues: CASSLKSSTDTQYF. DNA of the CDR3: TGCGCCAGCAGCTTGAAGAGTAGCACAGATACGCAGTATTTT. This rearrangement joins TRBV5-1 to TRBJ2-3; D call uncertain. Germline assignment: CDR1 SGHRS and CDR2 YFSETQ. The CDR3 totals 14 residues. V lost 1 base, J lost 0 bases, and 6 bases lay in between.

The sample holds many counts of this clonotype. The gene calls are TRBV12-3 or TRBV12-4 and TRBJ1-4, with 7 bases that match TRBD1. The CDR3 consists of 15 residues. V was pared by 6 bases and J by 8 bases, with 12 bases of the junction left unmatched. CDR3 amino acids: CASSRPPPGGEKLFF. In DNA, the CDR3 is TGTGCCAGCAGCCGCCCCCCCCCAGGGGGGGAAAAACTGTTTTTT.

The chain has TRBV7-6 and TRBJ2-2; possible D gene TRBD2, 6 bases. The CDR3 spans 15 residues. The V end was cut by 0 bases, the J end by 4 bases, with 9 bases between. Germline CDR1 and CDR2: SGHVS and FNYEAQ. CDR3 nucleotide sequence: TGTGCCAGCAGCTTAGCGGCGGGATTCACCGGGGAGCTGTTTTTT. Encoded protein: CASSLAAGFTGELFF.

This clonotype was observed a few times. This chain links TRBV20-1 with TRBJ1-3; D gene ambiguous. The germline V gene has CDR1 DFQATT and CDR2 SNEGSKA (reference sequence). V shed 6 bases and J shed 4 bases, with 16 bases lying between them. The CDR3 has 14 amino acids. The CDR3 DNA is TGCAGTGCGCCGAAACCCGGGTACGGAAACACCATATATTTT. Translating gives CSAPKPGYGNTIYF.

This clonotype was seen a few times. The chain uses TRBV7-8 and TRBJ2-7; 7 positions match TRBD2. Losses at the gene ends were 8 bases for V and 1 base for J; bases not matched to a gene: 5. The CDR3 covers 13 residues. CDR1 and CDR2 from the germline V gene are SGHVS and FQNEAQ. The CDR3 sequence is CASSSSGSYEQYF. Written as DNA, the CDR3 is TGTGCCAGCTCCTCTAGCGGTTCCTACGAGCAGTACTTC.

This clonotype was picked up many times. The chain couples TRBV5-1 to TRBJ2-5; D call uncertain. The CDR3 has 14 amino acids. V was trimmed by 2 bases and J by 5 bases, leaving 13 bases between them. The germline V gene encodes CDR1 SGHRS and CDR2 YFSETQ. The CDR3 protein is CASSFDRTVETQYF. The CDR3 coding sequence is TGCGCCAGCAGCTTTGATAGAACGGTGGAGACCCAGTACTTC. The full variable domain, completed using reference TRBV5-1 and TRBJ2-5, is KAGVTQTPRYLIKTRGQQVTLSCSPISGHRSVSWYQQTPGQGLQFLFEYFSETQRNKGNFPGRFSGRQFSNSRSEMNVSTLELGDSALYLCASSFDRTVETQYFGPGTRLLVL.

This clonotype was seen more than once but under ten times. This chain links TRBV27 with TRBJ1-6; TRBD1 is a possible D gene (6 bases). Trimming stripped 6 bases from V and 0 bases from J, with 9 bases between. The CDR3 extends over 15 amino acids. Looked up from germline, CDR1 is MNHEY and CDR2 is SMNVEV (reference sequence). In nucleotides, the CDR3 is TGTGCCAGCAGCCGCAGGGGCTCCTATAATTCACCCCTCCACTTT. It codes for CASSRRGSYNSPLHF.

This clonotype was seen more than once but under ten times. The chain combines TRBV6-5 with TRBJ1-2; TRBD1 agrees at 7 bases. This CDR3 has 16 amino acids. Germline CDR1 is MNHEY and CDR2 is SVGAGI. V was pared by 4 bases and J by 9 bases, with 17 bases of the junction left unmatched. CDR3 protein: CASSFGQAKDQISYTF. For the CDR3, the DNA is TGTGCCAGCAGTTTTGGACAGGCCAAGGACCAGATAAGCTACACCTTC.

Comment on this clonotype: A read error may be the cause here, since a much bigger clone is one base away. The CDR3, as DNA: TGTGCCTGCAGCCAAGAGGGGGGTGGGGGTGGTGTATACAATGAGCAGTTCTTC. As protein: CACSQEGGGGGVYNEQFF. V usage is TRBV3-1 and J usage is TRBJ2-1; D is perhaps TRBD1 or TRBD2 (6 bases each). This CDR3 is 18 amino acids long. CDR1 LGHDT and CDR2 YNNKEL come from the germline V gene (reference sequence).

This clonotype was counted many times. The chain combines TRBV7-2 with TRBJ2-2; possible D gene TRBD2, 7 bases. Germline values: CDR1 SGHTA, CDR2 FQGNSA. The CDR3 loop spans 15 amino acids. Trimming stripped 0 bases from V and 4 bases from J, with 9 bases between. The CDR3 spells CASSLAGGLTGELFF. The CDR3 nucleotides read TGTGCCAGCAGCTTAGCCGGGGGGCTCACCGGGGAGCTGTTTTTT.

This clonotype was recorded many times. The chain uses TRBV7-2 and TRBJ2-5, with 10 bases aligning to TRBD2. Germline V lookup: CDR1 SGHTA, CDR2 FQGNSA. The length of the CDR3 is 16 residues. V gave up 0 bases and J gave up 2 bases; unmatched junction bases: 3. The CDR3 region has the DNA TGTGCCAGCAGCTTAGCCCTAGCGGGGGAGCAAGAGACCCAGTACTTC. Translating it yields CASSLALAGEQETQYF.

The chain carries TRBV4-1 and TRBJ2-1; 8 nucleotides match TRBD2. V shed 4 bases, J shed 3 bases, and the junction held 14 bases outside the gene matches. The CDR3 is made up of 18 amino acids. CDR1 is MGHRA and CDR2 is YSYEKL in the germline V gene. In DNA form, the CDR3 reads TGCGCCAGCAGCCCACGGGGTAGCGGGGCCCAACTCTACAATGAGCAGTTCTTC. Its translation: CASSPRGSGAQLYNEQFF.

This clonotype was seen a few times. This chain connects TRBV11-2 to TRBJ2-7; 7 nucleotides match TRBD2. V gave up 1 base and J gave up 3 bases; unmatched junction bases: 6. This CDR3 spans 15 amino acids. Per germline, CDR1 SGHAT and CDR2 FQNNGV. CDR3 region: CASSLAAGDFYEQYF. CDR3 nucleotide sequence: TGTGCCAGCAGCTTAGCTGCGGGGGACTTCTACGAGCAGTACTTC.

This clonotype was counted many times. The chain links TRBV6-2 or TRBV6-3 to TRBJ1-5, with D maybe TRBD1 (5 bases). This CDR3 comprises 13 residues. Germline CDR1 is MNHEY and CDR2 is SVGEGT. Trimming removed 6 bases at V and 4 bases at J, with 10 bases between. Written as DNA, the CDR3 is TGTGCCAGCAGCCGTTGGGGGAATCAGCCCCAGCATTTT. This encodes CASSRWGNQPQHF.

This clonotype was seen a handful of times. The chain links TRBV6-1 to TRBJ2-1; D gene uncertain. The germline CDR1 and CDR2 sequences are MNHNS and SASEGT. This CDR3 comprises 14 residues. V lost 10 bases and J lost 6, with 19 bases in between. The CDR3 loop is CATAVGFGSNEQFF. The CDR3 region has the DNA TGTGCCACCGCGGTAGGCTTCGGATCCAATGAGCAGTTCTTC.